A single sample gave rise to the 32 T cell receptor delta chains below, sequenced in a study of gamma-delta chains in newborns, infants, children. TCRdb redid the clone calls on the reads with CATT. Altogether 4,500 to 5,500 delta-chain clones are present, 4.5% to 5.5% being singletons, with the ten largest covering 5% to 8%. What was sequenced was blood. These TCRs come from a child who was a newborn, infant or young child, either healthy, febrile or measles-vaccinated (not recorded which).

Worth noting for this clone: The TCRdb protein comes from a much larger clone and disagrees with this DNA's translation at residue 5, likely due to a read error; the protein given here is derived from the DNA. The chain recombines TRDV2 with TRDJ1, with 10 bases matching TRDD3. Trimming at V came to 3 bases and at J to 0 bases, leaving 12 bases not matched to a gene. CDR1 and CDR2 from the germline V gene are GEAIGNYY and EKD. This CDR3 spans 18 amino acids. Here the CDR3 DNA reads TGTGCCTGTGACGCCCTTGGTTGGGGGATACCCGACACCGATAAACTCATCTTT. It encodes CACDALGWGIPDTDKLIF.

Concerning this clone: This may stem from a read error, because a much larger clone lies one nucleotide away. J is TRDJ2 and V is TRDV2; 11 bases are shared with TRDD3. Losses at the gene ends were 3 bases for V and 0 bases for J; bases not matched to a gene: 2. Per the germline V gene, CDR1 is GEAIGNYY and CDR2 is EKD. The CDR3 has 16 amino acids. The CDR3 DNA follows: TGTGCCTGTGACGTACTGGGGGATACTTTGACAGCACAACTCTTCTTT. This encodes CACDVLGDTLTAQLFF.

This clone rates as medium-sized. The genes are TRAV29/DV5 and TRDJ1; 7 bases agree with TRDD3. CDR3 length: 14 residues. With 2 bases clipped from V and 4 bases from J, the junction kept 8 bases outside the gene matches. Germline V gene sequence: CDR1 NSMFDY, CDR2 ISSIKDK. The CDR3 sequence: CAARRLGACDKLIF. The CDR3 nucleotides read TGTGCAGCAAGGAGGCTGGGGGCCTGCGATAAACTCATCTTT.

The table lists this clone with a few counts. A much larger clone sits a single nucleotide away, making a read error possible. The chain employs TRDV2 and TRDJ1; unclear D gene. Germline V CDR1 and CDR2: GEAIGNYY, EKD. Trimming left V 1 base short and J 0 bases short, with 11 bases between. The CDR3 has 15 residues. In DNA form, the CDR3 reads TGTGCCTGTGACACAGTGGAGGGCTACACCGATAAACTCATCTTT. This sequence encodes CACDTVEGYTDKLIF.

This clone is termed medium-sized. The chain joins TRDV2 to TRDJ2, with 13 bases lining up with TRDD3. The J segment lost 3 bases and the V segment lost 3 bases, leaving 15 bases of the junction unmatched. This CDR3 is 20 amino acids long. CDR1 and CDR2 (germline): GEAIGNYY, EKD. The CDR3, as DNA: TGTGCCTGTGACCCCCTTACTGGGGGATACGGTAAGCGTATGACAGCACAACTCTTCTTT. Residues: CACDPLTGGYGKRMTAQLFF.

This clone is medium-sized (0.01 to 0.1%). Other DNA sequences in the same sample also yield this CDR3. The genes are TRDV2 and TRDJ1; tentative D call: TRDD3 (6 bases). CDR1 is GEAIGNYY, CDR2 EKD, per germline. The length of the CDR3 is 18 residues. Trimming cost V 3 bases and J 2 bases, with 24 bases left between them. The CDR3 coding sequence is TGTGCCTGTGACGCATTAGAGGGATATGGGATTTCTACCGATAAACTCATCTTT. As protein: CACDALEGYGISTDKLIF.

This clone is medium-sized by share. The rearrangement links TRDV2 to TRDJ1; TRDD3 matches 9 bases. The V gene end was trimmed by 0 bases and the J gene end by 2 bases; junction bases not matched to a gene: 12. The germline CDR1 and CDR2 sequences are GEAIGNYY and EKD. CDR3 length equals 18 residues. DNA for the CDR3: TGTGCCTGTGACACCTTACCCTACGGGGATACGGTTACCGATAAACTCATCTTT. It yields the protein CACDTLPYGDTVTDKLIF.

Concerning this clone itself: The protein held in TCRdb is that of a much larger clone and does not match this DNA's translation at residue 8, likely because of a read error; the protein shown is translated from the DNA. Additional DNA sequences in this sample encode the identical CDR3. The chain couples TRDV2 to TRDJ3, with 8 positions matching TRDD3. The germline CDR1 and CDR2 sequences are GEAIGNYY and EKD. The CDR3 spans 18 residues. The J segment lost 0 bases and the V segment lost 3 bases, leaving 6 bases of the junction unmatched. The CDR3 loop reads CACDVLGGSSWDTRQMFF. The CDR3 DNA is TGTGCCTGTGACGTACTGGGGGGTAGCTCCTGGGACACCCGACAGATGTTTTTC.

The chain joins TRDV2 to TRDJ1, with 9 positions matching TRDD3. Trimming cost V 0 bases and J 0 bases; bases outside gene matches: 16. The length of the CDR3 is 20 residues. Germline CDR1 is GEAIGNYY and CDR2 is EKD. CDR3 in amino acids: CACDTVTGGTRVPYTDKLIF. The CDR3 region has the DNA TGTGCCTGTGACACCGTTACTGGGGGAACGCGGGTCCCGTACACCGATAAACTCATCTTT.

Remarks on this clone: A far larger clone is one nucleotide away, so this likely arose from a read error. CDR3 protein: CACDNLGDTNDRLIF. CDR3 in DNA: TGTGCCTGTGACAATCTGGGGGATACGAATGATAGACTCATCTTT. This chain connects TRDV2 to TRDJ1; 12 bases line up with TRDD3. The germline gives CDR1 GEAIGNYY, CDR2 EKD. The CDR3 runs to 15 residues.

This clone has only a few counts. Other DNA sequences in the sample encode the same CDR3. This sequence joins TRDV2 and TRDJ1; 11 bases agree with TRDD3. This CDR3 spans 19 amino acids. V was clipped by 0 bases and J by 0 bases; unmatched bases: 11. The germline V gene has CDR1 GEAIGNYY and CDR2 EKD. CDR3 DNA sequence: TGTGCCTGTGACACCGTCTCTGGGGGATACTACGGCCACACCGATAAACTCATCTTT. Translated: CACDTVSGGYYGHTDKLIF.

The chain is built from TRDV2 and TRDJ3; TRDD3 might be the D (6 bases). Germline CDR1 reads GEAIGNYY; CDR2 reads EKD. Trimming took off 0 bases at V and 0 bases at J, with 17 bases between the two ends. The CDR3 covers 20 residues. CDR3 bases: TGTGCCTGTGACACCGCCAGACTGGGCCAAAGCTCCTGGGACACCCGACAGATGTTTTTC. This gives the protein CACDTARLGQSSWDTRQMFF.

Relative to its sample, this clone is medium-sized. The chain carries TRDV2 and TRDJ1; no clear D. Trimming left V 0 bases short and J 0 bases short, with 13 bases between. The CDR3 sequence is 16 residues long. Germline lookup yields CDR1 GEAIGNYY and CDR2 EKD. The CDR3 protein is CACDTVGRLDTDKLIF. DNA of the CDR3: TGTGCCTGTGACACCGTAGGACGTCTCGACACCGATAAACTCATCTTT.

Sample share makes this clone medium-sized. This chain joins TRDV2 and TRDJ3; perhaps TRDD3 as D (5 bases). V dropped 0 bases and J dropped 0 bases, with 11 bases sitting between them. Germline V CDR1 and CDR2: GEAIGNYY, EKD. This CDR3 is built from 18 residues. In nucleotides, the CDR3 is TGTGCCTGTGACACCGTGGGGAAGAGCTCCTGGGACACCCGACAGATGTTTTTC. Its protein product is CACDTVGKSSWDTRQMFF.

By sample share, this clone is large. Distinct nucleotide sequences in the sample also encode this CDR3. This chain connects TRDV2 to TRDJ1, with 10 bases lining up with TRDD3. CDR1 is GEAIGNYY and CDR2 is EKD in the germline V gene. The length of the CDR3 is 15 residues. With V trimmed by 0 bases and J by 2 bases, 2 bases remained unmatched. Here the CDR3 DNA reads TGTGCCTGTGACACCGTACTGGGGGATACCGATAAACTCATCTTT. As protein: CACDTVLGDTDKLIF.

This clone was observed a handful of times. A single base separates this from a much larger clone, so it may be a read error. The V and J genes are TRDV2 and TRDJ1; D might be TRDD2 or TRDD3, each matching 5 bases. The CDR3 loop spans 21 amino acids. Germline loops: CDR1 GEAIGNYY, CDR2 EKD. CDR3 DNA: TGTGCCTGTGACACTCCTTGGGGCTCTTCCGGCGGGGCCATTCGTACCGATAAACTCACCTTT. It encodes CACDTPWGSSGGAIRTDKLTF.

This clone was seen more than once but under ten times. The genes are TRDV2 and TRDJ1, with 10 nucleotides matching TRDD3. With 3 bases clipped from V and 2 bases from J, the junction kept 8 bases outside the gene matches. The length of the CDR3 is 16 residues. Germline V gives CDR1 GEAIGNYY, CDR2 EKD. DNA for the CDR3: TGTGCCTGTGACCCACTGGGGGATGGTGGGACCGATAAACTCATCTTT. The encoded protein is CACDPLGDGGTDKLIF.

Within the sample, this clone is medium-sized (0.01 to 0.1%). The chain's CDR3 is CACDPVGTGGYVRTDKLIF. CDR3 coding DNA: TGTGCCTGTGACCCAGTAGGTACTGGGGGATACGTTCGGACCGATAAACTCATCTTT. The gene calls are TRDV2 and TRDJ1; TRDD3 aligns across 13 bases. The CDR3 runs to 19 residues. CDR1 is GEAIGNYY, CDR2 EKD, per germline. J gave up 2 bases and V 3 bases, and 14 bases lay outside the gene matches.

This clone was counted a few times. V and J are TRDV2 and TRDJ1; 9 bases match TRDD3. There are 18 residues in the CDR3. Germline trimming cut 3 bases from V and 0 bases from J; bases unmatched to any gene: 13. The germline V gene has CDR1 GEAIGNYY and CDR2 EKD. This CDR3 reads CACDALDWGTPYTDKLIF. In DNA, the CDR3 is TGTGCCTGTGACGCCTTGGACTGGGGGACCCCGTACACCGATAAACTCATCTTT.

Points on this clone: A much bigger clone sits one base away, suggesting this may be a read error. The V gene is TRDV2, the J gene TRDJ1, with 12 bases aligning to TRDD3. The CDR3 contains 19 residues. Germline V gene data show CDR1 as GEAIGNYY and CDR2 as EKD. In DNA, the CDR3 is TGTGCCTGTGAGACACTTGCTGGGGGATACGCGGGAGACACCGATAAATTCATCTTT. This translates into CACETLAGGYAGDTDKFIF.

In the case of this clone: A much larger clone sits a single nucleotide away, making a read error possible. This sequence joins TRDV2 and TRDJ1; TRDD3 matches at 8 bases. V gave up 0 bases and J gave up 0 bases; unmatched junction bases: 8. CDR1 and CDR2 (germline): GEAIGNYY, EKD. The CDR3 is made up of 17 amino acids. CDR3 DNA sequence: TGTGCCTGTGACACCGTTCCTGGGGGACAGTACACCGATAAACTCATCTTT. Amino acids: CACDTVPGGQYTDKLIF.

By share, this clone ranks as medium-sized. V and J are TRDV2 and TRDJ1; 8 nucleotides align to TRDD3. Germline V lookup: CDR1 GEAIGNYY, CDR2 EKD. V lost 0 bases and J lost 0; bases outside the gene matches: 11. This CDR3 is 18 amino acids long. CDR3 region: CACDTVLGGSQYTDKLIF. In nucleotides, the CDR3 is TGTGCCTGTGACACCGTACTGGGGGGATCTCAGTACACCGATAAACTCATCTTT.

Of note for this clone: This likely stems from a read error, as it lies one base from a far larger clone. The chain carries TRDV2 and TRDJ1; the D gene is possibly TRDD3 (6 bases). Trimming shortened V by 0 bases and J by 1 base, and 8 bases separated the two germline ends. This CDR3 is 14 amino acids long. Looked up from germline, CDR1 is GEAIGNYY and CDR2 is EKD. The DNA for the CDR3 is TGTGCCTGTGACACCTGGGGGTGCACCGATAAACTCATCTTT. It yields the protein CACDTWGCTDKLIF.

By share, this clone ranks as medium-sized. The rearrangement links TRDV2 to TRDJ3, with 12 positions matching TRDD3. Germline V gives CDR1 GEAIGNYY, CDR2 EKD. This CDR3 comprises 19 residues. The trim removed 3 bases at V and 0 bases at J, leaving 5 bases unmatched. Here the CDR3 reads CACDVTGGYSSWDTRQMFF. CDR3 in DNA: TGTGCCTGTGACGTTACTGGGGGATACAGCTCCTGGGACACCCGACAGATGTTTTTC.

By sample fraction, this clone is medium-sized. V and J are TRDV2 and TRDJ3; 9 bases align to TRDD3. This CDR3 is 19 amino acids long. V dropped 3 bases and J dropped 0; count of bases not matched to a gene: 8. CDR1 GEAIGNYY and CDR2 EKD come from the germline V gene. CDR3 nucleotides: TGTGCCTGTGACCCCATACTGGGGGACCGCTCCTGGGACACCCGACAGATGTTTTTC. Its protein product is CACDPILGDRSWDTRQMFF.

This clone turned up a few times. The J gene is TRDJ1, the V gene TRDV1, with TRDD3 matching over 9 bases. The ends lost 0 bases at V and 0 bases at J; junction bases unmatched: 17. This CDR3 is 21 amino acids long. Germline V CDR1 and CDR2: TSWWSYY, QGS. In DNA form, the CDR3 reads TGTGCTCTTGGGGAACTCTGCCTTCGGGGGATACACAAGAAGTACACCGATAAACTCATCTTT. Residues: CALGELCLRGIHKKYTDKLIF.

V and J are TRDV1 and TRDJ1, with TRDD3 identical over 7 bases. CDR1 is TSWWSYY, CDR2 QGS, per germline. V lost 0 bases, J lost 2 bases, and 24 bases stayed unmatched. The CDR3 runs to 22 residues. CDR3 protein: CALGELKSQRGGGNGVTDKLIF. CDR3 DNA: TGTGCTCTTGGGGAACTTAAATCCCAACGAGGTGGGGGAAACGGTGTAACCGATAAACTCATCTTT.

Remarks on this clone: A read error may explain this, as a much larger clone is one base away. The chain is built from TRDV2 and TRDJ1; 8 nucleotides line up with TRDD3. The CDR3 contains 15 residues. Per germline, CDR1 GEAIGNYY and CDR2 EKD. This chain's CDR3 is CACGTVGGLDVKLIF. CDR3 sequence (DNA): TGTGCCTGTGGCACCGTTGGGGGATTAGACGTTAAACTCATCTTT.

This clone qualifies as medium-sized. The gene calls are TRDV1 and TRDJ1; 8 positions agree with TRDD3. This CDR3 is 19 amino acids long. V trimming: 3 bases; J trimming: 3 bases; junction bases outside the gene matches: 18. Germline CDR1 reads TSWWSYY; CDR2 reads QGS. As DNA, the CDR3 is TGTGCTCTTGGGGAGGTTCCCACCCCCCGTGGGGGGATAGCCGATAAACTCATCTTT. This codes for CALGEVPTPRGGIADKLIF.

This clone is labeled medium-sized (0.01 to 0.1%). The same CDR3 can be traced to other DNA sequences in this sample. The genes are TRDV2 and TRDJ3; 11 nucleotides line up with TRDD3. CDR1 is GEAIGNYY and CDR2 is EKD in the germline V gene. Losses at the gene ends were 2 bases for V and 0 bases for J; bases not matched to a gene: 2. CDR3 size: 18 residues. The CDR3 spells CACDILGDSSWDTRQMFF. In nucleotides, the CDR3 is TGTGCCTGTGACATACTGGGGGATAGCTCCTGGGACACCCGACAGATGTTTTTC.

Comments on this clone: Other nucleotide sequences in the sample specify the same CDR3. The gene calls are TRDV2 and TRDJ3; maybe TRDD3 (6 bases). V lost 0 bases to trimming and J lost 0 bases, with 14 bases between them. The CDR3 consists of 19 residues. Germline V lookup: CDR1 GEAIGNYY, CDR2 EKD. The CDR3 loop is CACDTGWGRSSWDTRQMFF. The CDR3 region has the DNA TGTGCCTGTGACACCGGCTGGGGAAGAAGCTCCTGGGACACCCGACAGATGTTTTTC.

By proportion, this clone is medium-sized (0.01 to 0.1%). The rearrangement uses TRDV2 and TRDJ3, with TRDD3 identical over 12 bases. With V trimmed by 3 bases and J by 0 bases, 5 bases remained unmatched. The germline CDR1 and CDR2 sequences are GEAIGNYY and EKD. CDR3 length equals 19 residues. CDR3: CACDPLGDTGSWDTRQMFF. CDR3 DNA sequence: TGTGCCTGTGACCCACTGGGGGATACCGGCTCCTGGGACACCCGACAGATGTTTTTC.